What follows are 15 T cell receptor beta chains derived from one specimen sequenced in a study of human T cells and chemical hapten exposure. TCRdb re-called the RACE reads through MiXCR, storing one row per CDR3 protein. This repertoire shows some 340,000 distinct CDR3 sequences, approximately 6.9% found once; its top ten account for approximately 8.9%. Sample time point: patch test 1, 2 weeks after DPC sensitization. Treatment: therapeutic diphenylcyclopropenone sensitization with weekly scalp DPC. This sample comprised whole blood, obtained in connection with sensitization to the hapten diphenylcyclopropenone (DPC). The receptors were gathered from a woman under 30 with alopecia areata. Some clones in this sample may be carry-over from other donors' samples.

This clonotype has just a few counts. The gene calls are TRBV6-2 or TRBV6-3 and TRBJ2-3; 7 bases are a match to TRBD2. This CDR3 region has 15 residues. V lost 5 bases to trimming and J lost 2 bases; unmatched junction nucleotides: 7. Germline V gives CDR1 MNHEY, CDR2 SVGEGT. CDR3 region: CASSGAGTYTDTQYF. CDR3 DNA sequence: TGTGCCAGCAGTGGAGCGGGGACGTACACAGATACGCAGTATTTT.

The chain recombines TRBV15 with TRBJ2-1; weak D call: TRBD1 (5 bases). Trimming shortened V by 3 bases and J by 4 bases, and 16 bases separated the two germline ends. CDR3 length: 16 residues. Germline lookup yields CDR1 LNHNV and CDR2 YYDKDF (reference sequence). The DNA for the CDR3 is TGTGCCACCAGCAGTATAAGGGGCAAAGAATACAATGAGCAGTTCTTC. Encoded protein: CATSSIRGKEYNEQFF.

The J gene is TRBJ2-1, the V gene TRBV7-2, with 7 bases matching TRBD1. This CDR3 has 15 residues. Germline CDR1 reads SGHTA; CDR2 reads FQGNSA. The junction had 9 bases not matched to a gene; V was cut back by 4 bases and J by 6 bases. CDR3 sequence: CASSSGPGTANEQFF. The CDR3 DNA sequence: TGTGCCAGCAGCTCTGGACCCGGGACAGCCAATGAGCAGTTCTTC.

A few counts support this clonotype. This sequence joins TRBV19 and TRBJ1-5; D gene ambiguous. The V gene's germline CDR1 is LNHDA and CDR2 SQIVND (reference sequence). This CDR3 comprises 16 residues. The V gene lost 0 bases and the J gene lost 0 bases, with 9 bases spanning the gap. The CDR3 loop reads CASSIDHNYSNQPQHF. For the CDR3, the DNA is TGTGCCAGTAGTATAGATCACAATTATAGCAATCAGCCCCAGCATTTT. The whole variable domain, filled in from reference TRBV19 and TRBJ1-5, reads DGGITQSPKYLFRKEGQNVTLSCEQNLNHDAMYWYRQDPGQGLRLIYYSQIVNDFQKGDIAEGYSVSREKKESFPLTVTSAQKNPTAFYLCASSIDHNYSNQPQHFGDGTRLSIL.

This clonotype was counted many times. The chain has TRBV7-9 and TRBJ2-3; unclear D gene. The CDR3 totals 13 residues. V was cut by 3 bases and J by 2 bases, with 6 bases left in between. Germline V gene sequence: CDR1 SEHNR, CDR2 FQNEAQ (reference sequence). The CDR3 reads CASSLALTDTQYF. The DNA for the CDR3 is TGTGCCAGCAGCTTGGCCCTCACAGATACGCAGTATTTT. Drawing the rest from reference TRBV7-9 and TRBJ2-3, the complete variable domain is DTGVSQNPRHKITKRGQNVTFRCDPISEHNRLYWYRQTLGQGPEFLTYFQNEAQLEKSRLLSDRFSAERPKGSFSTLEIQRTEQGDSAMYLCASSLALTDTQYFGPGTRLTVL.

This clonotype was observed a few times. This chain connects TRBV29-1 to TRBJ2-7; maybe TRBD1 (6 bases). Trimming took 6 bases from V and 7 from J, leaving 22 bases between them. The CDR3 is 14 residues long. Germline CDR1 is SQVTM and CDR2 is ANQGSEA. The CDR3 is CSVRTVGVLQEQYF. The CDR3 DNA follows: TGCAGCGTCAGGACAGTCGGTGTCCTCCAGGAGCAGTACTTC.

This chain links TRBV28 with TRBJ1-1; D not certain. Germline V CDR1 and CDR2: MDHEN, SYDVKM. This CDR3 has 13 amino acids. With 6 bases removed from V and 5 bases from J, the gap between germline ends came to 13 bases. CDR3 in amino acids: CASSRGLQTEAFF. In DNA, the CDR3 is TGTGCCAGCAGCCGAGGGTTGCAAACTGAAGCTTTCTTT.

This clonotype was detected many times. This chain's CDR3 is CASSFFDRQGYTDTQYF. The DNA for the CDR3 is TGTGCCAGCAGTTTTTTTGATCGACAGGGGTATACAGATACGCAGTATTTT. The V gene is TRBV28, the J gene TRBJ2-3; 8 bases align to TRBD1. V lost 3 bases to trimming and J lost 3 bases; unmatched junction nucleotides: 11. This CDR3 is built from 17 residues. CDR1 is MDHEN, CDR2 SYDVKM, per germline.

The rearrangement joins TRBV7-9 to TRBJ1-4, with 7 bases identical to TRBD1. The CDR3 length is 15 residues. The V and J ends lost 3 bases and 3 bases, in that order; junction bases with no gene match: 4. The germline V gene has CDR1 SEHNR and CDR2 FQNEAQ (reference sequence). CDR3 nucleotide sequence: TGTGCCAGCAGCTTTACAGGGGTGGCTAATGAAAAACTGTTTTTT. This codes for CASSFTGVANEKLFF.

This clonotype was detected only a few times. The chain combines TRBV12-5 with TRBJ2-1; D unclear. The CDR3 extends over 14 amino acids. Between the trimmed V and J ends, which lost 2 bases and 0 bases, there was a span of 5 bases. The germline CDR1 and CDR2 sequences are LGHNT and FRNRAP. DNA of the CDR3: TGTGCTAGTGGTTTGCCTAGCTCCTACAATGAGCAGTTCTTC. This encodes CASGLPSSYNEQFF.

This CDR3 is CASSPMWGAGELFF. Written as DNA, the CDR3 is TGTGCCAGCAGCCCGATGTGGGGGGCCGGGGAGCTGTTTTTT. This chain links TRBV7-6 with TRBJ2-2, with D maybe TRBD2 (6 bases). Germline V CDR1 and CDR2: SGHVS, FNYEAQ. Trimming removed 5 bases from V and 6 bases from J, with 13 bases in between. The CDR3 spans 14 residues. The variable domain in full, with the rest retrieved from reference TRBV7-6 and TRBJ2-2, is GAGVSQSPRYKVTKRGQDVALRCDPISGHVSLYWYRQALGQGPEFLTYFNYEAQQDKSGLPNDRFSAERPEGSISTLTIQRTEQRDSAMYRCASSPMWGAGELFFGEGSRLTVL.

In its sample, this clonotype was seen a few times. The chain employs TRBV6-5 and TRBJ2-2; weak D call: TRBD1 (7 bases). This CDR3 has 15 residues. The V end was cut by 7 bases, the J end by 4 bases, with 16 bases between. CDR1 and CDR2 from the germline V gene are MNHEY and SVGAGI. The CDR3 protein is CASNSGRGVTGELFF. The CDR3 DNA sequence: TGTGCCAGCAACTCTGGCAGGGGGGTCACCGGGGAGCTGTTTTTT.

This clonotype was counted many times. This rearrangement joins TRBV7-9 to TRBJ2-3, with D maybe TRBD2 (6 bases). V lost 5 bases and J 4 bases, leaving 13 bases between the germline ends. The germline V gene has CDR1 SEHNR and CDR2 FQNEAQ (reference sequence). This CDR3 has 14 residues. Here the CDR3 reads CASSPMWGADTQYF. CDR3 bases: TGTGCCAGCAGCCCAATGTGGGGGGCAGATACGCAGTATTTT.

This clonotype was detected a few times. The chain uses TRBV5-1 and TRBJ2-7; 8 bases fit TRBD2. J lost 5 bases, V lost 5 bases, and 9 bases had no gene match. The V gene's germline CDR1 is SGHRS and CDR2 YFSETQ. The CDR3 covers 14 residues. The CDR3 loop reads CASSRAGAIDEQYF. CDR3 DNA: TGCGCCAGCAGTAGAGCGGGGGCGATCGACGAGCAGTACTTC. Filled out from reference TRBV5-1 and TRBJ2-7, the complete variable domain reads KAGVTQTPRYLIKTRGQQVTLSCSPISGHRSVSWYQQTPGQGLQFLFEYFSETQRNKGNFPGRFSGRQFSNSRSEMNVSTLELGDSALYLCASSRAGAIDEQYFGPGTRLTVT.

This chain joins TRBV5-4 and TRBJ1-5; D might be TRBD1 (5 bases). The CDR3 has 14 amino acids. Per the germline V gene, CDR1 is SGHNT and CDR2 is YYREEE (reference sequence). V was cut by 4 bases and J by 1 base, with 9 bases left in between. CDR3 nucleotides: TGTGCCAGCAGCGTGGGGGGAAGCAATCAGCCCCAGCATTTT. Translating gives CASSVGGSNQPQHF.